This entry lists 5 T cell receptor beta chains sequenced from one sample in a study of blood T cell repertoires in COVID-19 (dated by TCRdb to the early 2020s). Library preparation employed the immunoSEQ multiplex PCR assay. In its TCRdb copy, this immuneACCESS table keeps in-frame sequences only and misses some clones. Where compared with another copy, unresolved V genes explain less than half of these, and the others have no known cause. This sample gives 90,000 to 120,000 clones in total; about four fifths of them show up just once. Approximately 3.4% of the sample lies in the top ten. The sample consisted of peripheral blood. These receptors were taken from an elderly woman with active or convalescent COVID-19.

This clone was seen a handful of times. The rearrangement links TRBV5-8 to TRBJ1-5; maybe TRBD1 (5 bases). V was clipped by 0 bases and J by 4 bases, with 11 bases between them. Germline V gene data show CDR1 as SGHTS and CDR2 as YDEGEE. CDR3 length: 15 amino acids. The CDR3 DNA is TGTGCCAGCAGCTTGGAACAGGCCGATAATCAGCCCCAGCATTTT. This encodes CASSLEQADNQPQHF.

This chain links TRBV28 with TRBJ2-7; tentative D call: TRBD1 (6 bases). The CDR3 extends over 13 amino acids. Trimming took 6 bases from V and 2 from J, leaving 11 bases between them. Germline V lookup: CDR1 MDHEN, CDR2 SYDVKM. The CDR3 DNA reads TGTGCCAGCAGGGGGACATCCACCTACGAGCAGTACTTC. Protein product: CASRGTSTYEQYF. Using reference TRBV28 and TRBJ2-7 for the parts outside the CDR3, the full variable domain is DVKVTQSSRYLVKRTGEKVFLECVQDMDHENMFWYRQDPGLGLRLIYFSYDVKMKEKGDIPEGYSVSREKKERFSLILESASTNQTSMYLCASRGTSTYEQYFGPGTRLTVT.

V usage is TRBV10-3 and J usage is TRBJ1-2; 7 bases map to TRBD1. CDR3 size: 14 residues. J gave up 1 base and V 8 bases, and 7 bases lay outside the gene matches. Germline-derived CDR1 and CDR2 are ENHRY and SYGVKD. CDR3 DNA sequence: TGTGCCATCGGCCGGGACAGTAGTAACTATGGCTACACCTTC. Its translation is CAIGRDSSNYGYTF.

The CDR3 sequence is CASSLKGYTEAFF. CDR3 coding DNA: TGTGCCAGCAGTTTAAAGGGGTACACTGAAGCTTTCTTT. The genes are TRBV12-3 or TRBV12-4 and TRBJ1-1; D may be TRBD1 (5 bases). CDR3 length: 13 amino acids. Trimming stripped 2 bases from V and 3 bases from J, with 7 bases between.

The J gene is TRBJ2-1, the V gene TRBV5-1; D not resolved. V was trimmed by 0 bases and J by 8 bases, leaving 15 bases between them. This CDR3 region has 15 residues. Germline CDR1 is SGHRS and CDR2 is YFSETQ. The CDR3 loop reads CASSLGLLDSDEQFF. CDR3 in DNA: TGCGCCAGCAGCTTGGGATTATTAGACTCGGATGAGCAGTTCTTC.